This paragraph reports one TCR beta chain. Its antigen is still unknown. These data originate in a study of cytomegalovirus exposure and HLA in healthy donors. Study-wide points: The study listed under 200 cytomegalovirus-associated TCR beta chains.

Produced via immunoSEQ multiplex PCR; TCRdb's table is partial and in-frame only. This sample carries some 120,000 clones, 80% to 90% of them seen once, and the ten largest clones take 1.5% to 2%. V was pared by 4 bases and J by 2 bases, with 7 bases of the junction left unmatched. This CDR3 region has 17 residues. CDR1 and CDR2 from the germline V gene are MNHNS and SASEGT. The sample taken for sequencing was PBMCs. The chain carries TRBV6-1 and TRBJ1-5, with 11 nucleotides matching TRBD1. This clonotype originated in a woman between 18 and 30 years old in good health and CMV-seronegative. The CDR3 DNA sequence: TGTGCCAGCAGTGCGCCCGGGACAGGGGGAGGCAATCAGCCCCAGCATTTT. As protein: CASSAPGTGGGNQPQHF.